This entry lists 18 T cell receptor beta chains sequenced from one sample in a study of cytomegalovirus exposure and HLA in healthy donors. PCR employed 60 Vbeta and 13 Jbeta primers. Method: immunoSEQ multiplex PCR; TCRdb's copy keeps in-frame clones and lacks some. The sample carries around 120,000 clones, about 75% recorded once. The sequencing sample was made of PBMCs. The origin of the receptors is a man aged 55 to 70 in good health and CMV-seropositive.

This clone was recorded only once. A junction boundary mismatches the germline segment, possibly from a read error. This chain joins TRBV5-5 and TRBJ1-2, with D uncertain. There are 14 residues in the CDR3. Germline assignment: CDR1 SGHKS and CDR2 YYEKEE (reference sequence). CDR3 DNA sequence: TGTGCCAGCAGCTTGGCCCCCCAATACTACGGCTACACCTTC. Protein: CASSLAPQYYGYTF.

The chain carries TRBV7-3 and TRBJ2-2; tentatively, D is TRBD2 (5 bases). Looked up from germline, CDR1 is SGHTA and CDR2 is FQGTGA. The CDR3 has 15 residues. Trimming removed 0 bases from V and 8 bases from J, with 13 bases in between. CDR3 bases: TGTGCCAGCAGCTTAACCGGCGGGCGACTTGGGGAGCTGTTTTTT. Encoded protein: CASSLTGGRLGELFF.

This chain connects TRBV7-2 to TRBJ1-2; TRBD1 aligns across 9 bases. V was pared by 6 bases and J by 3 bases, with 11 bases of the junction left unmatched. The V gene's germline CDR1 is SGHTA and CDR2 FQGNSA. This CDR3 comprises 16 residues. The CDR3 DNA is TGTGCCAGCAGAGGACAGGGGCCTACTTTCGACTATGGCTACACCTTC. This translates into CASRGQGPTFDYGYTF.

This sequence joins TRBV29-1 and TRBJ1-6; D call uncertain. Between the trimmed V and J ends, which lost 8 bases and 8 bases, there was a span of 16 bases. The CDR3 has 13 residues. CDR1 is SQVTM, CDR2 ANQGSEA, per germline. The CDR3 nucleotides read TGCAGCACCACACGGGGTTTGGATTCACCCCTCCACTTT. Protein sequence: CSTTRGLDSPLHF.

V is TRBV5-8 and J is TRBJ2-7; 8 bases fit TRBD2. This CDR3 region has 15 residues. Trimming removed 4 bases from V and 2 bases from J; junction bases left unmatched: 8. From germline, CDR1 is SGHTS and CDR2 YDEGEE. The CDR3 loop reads CASSTLGGAAYEQYF. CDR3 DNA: TGTGCCAGCAGCACCCTCGGGGGGGCCGCCTACGAGCAGTACTTC. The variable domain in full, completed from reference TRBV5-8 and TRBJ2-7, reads EAGVTQSPTHLIKTRGQQATLRCSPISGHTSVYWYQQALGLGLQFLLWYDEGEERNRGNFPPRFSGRQFPNYSSELNVNALELEDSALYLCASSTLGGAAYEQYFGPGTRLTVT.

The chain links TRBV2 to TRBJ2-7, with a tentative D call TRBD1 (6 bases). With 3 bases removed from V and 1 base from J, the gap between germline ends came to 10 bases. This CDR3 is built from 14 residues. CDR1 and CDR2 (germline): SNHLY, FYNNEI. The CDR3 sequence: CASSENRASYEQYF. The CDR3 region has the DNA TGTGCCAGCAGTGAGAACAGGGCGTCCTACGAGCAGTACTTC.

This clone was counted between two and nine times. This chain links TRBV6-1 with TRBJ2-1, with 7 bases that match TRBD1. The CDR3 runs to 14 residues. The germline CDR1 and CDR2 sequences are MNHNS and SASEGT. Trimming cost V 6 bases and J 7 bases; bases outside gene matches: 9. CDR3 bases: TGTGCCAGCAGCGATTCCGGGACAGTTAATGAGCAGTTCTTC. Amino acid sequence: CASSDSGTVNEQFF.

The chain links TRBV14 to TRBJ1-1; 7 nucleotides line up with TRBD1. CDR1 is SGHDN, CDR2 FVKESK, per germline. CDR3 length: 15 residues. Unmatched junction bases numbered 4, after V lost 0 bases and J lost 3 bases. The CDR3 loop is CASSQDLGGDTEAFF. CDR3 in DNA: TGTGCCAGCAGCCAAGATTTAGGGGGCGACACTGAAGCTTTCTTT.

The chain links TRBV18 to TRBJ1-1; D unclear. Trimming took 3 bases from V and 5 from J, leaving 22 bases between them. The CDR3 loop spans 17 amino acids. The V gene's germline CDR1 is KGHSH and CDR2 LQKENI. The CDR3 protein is CASSPQEPILKVTEAFF. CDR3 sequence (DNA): TGTGCCAGCTCACCCCAGGAACCAATCCTGAAGGTTACTGAAGCTTTCTTT.

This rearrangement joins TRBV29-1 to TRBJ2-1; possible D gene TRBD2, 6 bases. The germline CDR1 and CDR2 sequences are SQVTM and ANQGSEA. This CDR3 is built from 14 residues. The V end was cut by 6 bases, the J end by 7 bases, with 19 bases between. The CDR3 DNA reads TGCAGCGTCCGGGACTCCCCTCTTGAGAATGAGCAGTTCTTC. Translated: CSVRDSPLENEQFF.

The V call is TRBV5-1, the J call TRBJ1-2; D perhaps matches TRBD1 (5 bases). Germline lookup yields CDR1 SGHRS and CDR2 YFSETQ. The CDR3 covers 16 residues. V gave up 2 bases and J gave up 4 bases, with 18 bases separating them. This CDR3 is CASSFSGGNYIYGYTF. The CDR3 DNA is TGCGCCAGCAGCTTCTCCGGGGGTAATTATATCTATGGCTACACCTTC.

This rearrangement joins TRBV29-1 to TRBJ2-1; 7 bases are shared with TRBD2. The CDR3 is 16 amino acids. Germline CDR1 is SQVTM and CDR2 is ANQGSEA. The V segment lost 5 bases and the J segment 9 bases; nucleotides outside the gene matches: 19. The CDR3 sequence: CSVPPFTGTIAGEQFF. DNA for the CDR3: TGCAGCGTTCCTCCCTTCACCGGGACCATAGCGGGTGAGCAGTTCTTC.

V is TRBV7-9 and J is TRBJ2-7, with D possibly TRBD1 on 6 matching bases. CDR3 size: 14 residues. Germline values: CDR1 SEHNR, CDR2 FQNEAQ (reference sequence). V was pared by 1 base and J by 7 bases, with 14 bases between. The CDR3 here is CASSLVQGSREQYF. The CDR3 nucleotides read TGTGCCAGCAGCTTAGTGCAGGGGAGCAGAGAGCAGTACTTC. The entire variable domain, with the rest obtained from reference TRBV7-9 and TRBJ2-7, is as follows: DTGVSQNPRHKITKRGQNVTFRCDPISEHNRLYWYRQTLGQGPEFLTYFQNEAQLEKSRLLSDRFSAERPKGSFSTLEIQRTEQGDSAMYLCASSLVQGSREQYFGPGTRLTVT.

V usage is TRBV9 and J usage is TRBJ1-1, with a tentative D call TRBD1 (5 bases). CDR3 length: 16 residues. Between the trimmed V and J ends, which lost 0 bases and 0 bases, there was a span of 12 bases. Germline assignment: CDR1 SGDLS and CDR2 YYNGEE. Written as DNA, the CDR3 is TGTGCCAGCAGCGTAGGGGCGGGAGGGGTGAACACTGAAGCTTTCTTT. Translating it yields CASSVGAGGVNTEAFF.

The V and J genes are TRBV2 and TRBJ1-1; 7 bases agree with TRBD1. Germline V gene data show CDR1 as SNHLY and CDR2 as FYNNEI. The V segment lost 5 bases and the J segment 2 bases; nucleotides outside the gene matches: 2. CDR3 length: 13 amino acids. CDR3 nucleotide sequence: TGTGCCAGCAGTTACAGGGGTAACACTGAAGCTTTCTTT. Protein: CASSYRGNTEAFF.

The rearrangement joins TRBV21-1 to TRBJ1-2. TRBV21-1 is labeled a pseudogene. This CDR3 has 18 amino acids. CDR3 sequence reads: CASSKVEIPPPQNYGYTF. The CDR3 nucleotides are TGTGCCAGCAGCAAAGTGGAGATTCCACCTCCACAAAACTATGGCTACACCTTC.

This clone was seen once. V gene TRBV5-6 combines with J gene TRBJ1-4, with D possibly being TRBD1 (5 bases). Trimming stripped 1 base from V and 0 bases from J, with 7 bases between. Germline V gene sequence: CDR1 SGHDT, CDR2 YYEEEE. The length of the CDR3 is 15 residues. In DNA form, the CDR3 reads TGTGCCAGCAGCTTGTGGGGGGCAACTAATGAAAAACTGTTTTTT. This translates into CASSLWGATNEKLFF. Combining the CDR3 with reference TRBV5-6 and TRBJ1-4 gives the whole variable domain DAGVTQSPTHLIKTRGQQVTLRCSPKSGHDTVSWYQQALGQGPQFIFQYYEEEERQRGNFPDRFSGHQFPNYSSELNVNALLLGDSALYLCASSLWGATNEKLFFGSGTQLSVL.

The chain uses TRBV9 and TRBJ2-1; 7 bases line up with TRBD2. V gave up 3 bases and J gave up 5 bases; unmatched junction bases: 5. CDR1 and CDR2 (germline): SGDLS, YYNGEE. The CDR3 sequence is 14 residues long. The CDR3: CASSATSANNEQFF. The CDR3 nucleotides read TGTGCCAGCAGCGCCACTAGCGCAAACAATGAGCAGTTCTTC.